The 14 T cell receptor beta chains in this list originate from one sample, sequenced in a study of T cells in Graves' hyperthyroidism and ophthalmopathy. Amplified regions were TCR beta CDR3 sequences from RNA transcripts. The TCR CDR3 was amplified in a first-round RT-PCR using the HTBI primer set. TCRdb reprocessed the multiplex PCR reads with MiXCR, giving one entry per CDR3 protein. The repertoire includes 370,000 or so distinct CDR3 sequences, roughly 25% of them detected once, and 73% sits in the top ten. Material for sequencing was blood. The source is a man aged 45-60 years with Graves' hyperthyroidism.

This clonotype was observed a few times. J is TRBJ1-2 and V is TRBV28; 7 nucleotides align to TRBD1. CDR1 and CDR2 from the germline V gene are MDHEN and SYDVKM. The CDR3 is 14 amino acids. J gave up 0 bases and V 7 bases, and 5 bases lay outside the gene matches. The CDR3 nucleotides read TGTGCCAGCAACGGGGACAGAGCTAACTATGGCTACACCTTC. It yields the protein CASNGDRANYGYTF.

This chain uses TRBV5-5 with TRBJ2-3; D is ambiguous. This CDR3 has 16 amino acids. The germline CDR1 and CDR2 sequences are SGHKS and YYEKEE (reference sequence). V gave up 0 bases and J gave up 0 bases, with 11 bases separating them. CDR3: CASSLASTTSTDTQYF. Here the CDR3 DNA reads TGTGCCAGCAGCTTGGCGTCAACGACTAGCACAGATACGCAGTATTTT.

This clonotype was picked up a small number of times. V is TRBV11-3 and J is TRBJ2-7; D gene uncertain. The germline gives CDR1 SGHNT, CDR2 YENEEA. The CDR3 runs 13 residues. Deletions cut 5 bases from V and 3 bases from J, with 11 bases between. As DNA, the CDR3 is TGTGCCAGCAGCCCTCTCGGCGGCTACGAGCAGTACTTC. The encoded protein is CASSPLGGYEQYF.

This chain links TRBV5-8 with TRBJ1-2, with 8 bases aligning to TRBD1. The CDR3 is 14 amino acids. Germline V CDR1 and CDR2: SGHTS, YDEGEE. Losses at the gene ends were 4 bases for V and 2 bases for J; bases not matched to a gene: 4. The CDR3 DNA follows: TGTGCCAGCAGCCAGGACAGGGAGAACTATGGCTACACCTTC. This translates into CASSQDRENYGYTF.

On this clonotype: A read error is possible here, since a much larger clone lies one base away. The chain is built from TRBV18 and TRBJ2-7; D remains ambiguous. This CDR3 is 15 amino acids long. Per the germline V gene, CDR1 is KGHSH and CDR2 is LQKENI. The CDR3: CASSLSSRSSYGQYF. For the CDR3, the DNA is TGTGCCAGCTCACTAAGCAGTCGCTCGTCCTACGGGCAGTACTTC.

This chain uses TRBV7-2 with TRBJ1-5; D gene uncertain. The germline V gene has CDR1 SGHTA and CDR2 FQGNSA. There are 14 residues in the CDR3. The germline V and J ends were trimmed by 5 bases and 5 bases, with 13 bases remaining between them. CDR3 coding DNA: TGTGCCAGCAGCCTTGTGGGTTCCGATCAGCCCCAGCATTTT. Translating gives CASSLVGSDQPQHF.

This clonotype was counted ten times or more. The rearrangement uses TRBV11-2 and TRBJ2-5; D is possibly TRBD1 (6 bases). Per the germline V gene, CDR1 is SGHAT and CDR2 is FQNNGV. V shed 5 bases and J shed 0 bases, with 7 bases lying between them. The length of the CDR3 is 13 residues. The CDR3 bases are TGTGCCAGCAGCCGGGACAACCAAGAGACCCAGTACTTC. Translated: CASSRDNQETQYF.

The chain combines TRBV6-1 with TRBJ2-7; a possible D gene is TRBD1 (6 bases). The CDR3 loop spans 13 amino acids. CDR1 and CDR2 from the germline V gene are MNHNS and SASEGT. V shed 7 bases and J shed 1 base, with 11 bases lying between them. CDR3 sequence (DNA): TGTGCCAGCACCGGGACACAATCCTACGAGCAGTACTTC. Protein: CASTGTQSYEQYF.

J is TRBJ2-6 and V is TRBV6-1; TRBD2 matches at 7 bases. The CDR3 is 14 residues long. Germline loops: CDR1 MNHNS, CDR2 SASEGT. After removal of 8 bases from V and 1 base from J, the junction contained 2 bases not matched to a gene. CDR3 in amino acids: CASGRASGANVLTF. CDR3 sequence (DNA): TGTGCCAGCGGGAGGGCTTCTGGGGCCAACGTCCTGACTTTC.

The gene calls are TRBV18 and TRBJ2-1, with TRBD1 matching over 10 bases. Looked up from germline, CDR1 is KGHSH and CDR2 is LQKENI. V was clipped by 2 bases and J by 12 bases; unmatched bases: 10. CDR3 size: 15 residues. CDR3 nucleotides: TGTGCCAGCTCACCAGGGACAGGGGCCACAAGCGCGCAGTTCTTC. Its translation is CASSPGTGATSAQFF.

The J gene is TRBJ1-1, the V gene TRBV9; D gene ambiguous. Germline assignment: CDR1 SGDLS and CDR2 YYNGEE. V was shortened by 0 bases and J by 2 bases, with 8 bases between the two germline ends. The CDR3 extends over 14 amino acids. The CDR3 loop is CASSVGKNNTEAFF. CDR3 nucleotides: TGTGCCAGCAGCGTAGGTAAGAATAACACTGAAGCTTTCTTT.

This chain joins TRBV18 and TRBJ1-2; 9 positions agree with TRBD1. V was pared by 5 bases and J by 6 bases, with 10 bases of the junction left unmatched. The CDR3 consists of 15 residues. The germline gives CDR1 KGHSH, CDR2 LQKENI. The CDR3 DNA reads TGTGCCAGCTCAGGGAGTCCAGGGACAGGGCATGGCTACACCTTC. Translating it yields CASSGSPGTGHGYTF.

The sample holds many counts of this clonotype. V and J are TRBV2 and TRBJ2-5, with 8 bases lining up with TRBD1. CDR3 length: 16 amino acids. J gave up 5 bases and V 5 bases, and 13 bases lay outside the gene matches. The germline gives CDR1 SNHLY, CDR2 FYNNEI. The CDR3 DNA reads TGTGCCAGCAGTTTAAGAGAGACAGGGGCTGGGGAGACCCAGTACTTC. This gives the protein CASSLRETGAGETQYF.

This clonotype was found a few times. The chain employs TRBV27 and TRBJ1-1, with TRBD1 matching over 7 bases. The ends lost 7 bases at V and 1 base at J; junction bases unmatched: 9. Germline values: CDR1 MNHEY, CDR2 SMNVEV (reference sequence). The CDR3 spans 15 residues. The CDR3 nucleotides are TGTGCCAGCAATGCAGGGGGATGGGGGAACACTGAAGCTTTCTTT. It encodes CASNAGGWGNTEAFF.